The following is a TCR beta chain sequence with its context. RNA amounts of about 0.45 to 1 ug underwent reverse transcription with random hexamers. TCRdb passed the immunoSEQ multiplex PCR reads through MiXCR, listing each CDR3 protein once. The table includes fewer than 250,000 distinct CDR3 sequences, about 94% detected once. This record comes from a study of CD8 T cells in Susac syndrome. In germline, CDR1 is LGHNA, CDR2 YNFKEQ. The germline V and J ends were trimmed by 3 bases and 6 bases, with 2 bases remaining between them. CDR3 length: 11 residues. TCR beta sequencing covered blood CD8+ and CD4+ T cells. The multiple sclerosis controls, all treatment-naive patients, had relapsing-remitting disease that was stable or active.

The V call is TRBV4-2, the J call TRBJ2-2; no clear D gene. Source material: CD8+ T cells from PBMCs. This receptor was identified in a human donor with multiple sclerosis. The CDR3 bases are TGTGCCAGCAGCCAGTCCGGGGAGCTGTTTTTT. Translated: CASSQSGELFF.